This TCR beta chain was documented in a study of blood T cell repertoires in COVID-19. Measured with immunoSEQ multiplex PCR; TCRdb has only the in-frame clones, and not every one. Among more than 100,000 clones listed, approximately 85% were seen once. Trimming shortened V by 0 bases and J by 4 bases, and 12 bases separated the two germline ends. The CDR3 is made up of 15 amino acids. The germline V gene encodes CDR1 MNHNS and CDR2 SASEGT. Sequenced input: peripheral blood. The rearrangement joins TRBV6-1 to TRBJ1-2, with D unresolved. This sequence originates from a man at least 80 years old with acute or convalescent COVID-19. The CDR3 nucleotides read TGTGCCAGCAGTGAAGCGCTTGGAGAGCCCTATGGCTACACCTTC. As protein: CASSEALGEPYGYTF.